The 10 T cell receptor beta chains below all came from one sample that was sequenced in a study of T cell repertoires in cytomegalovirus infection. A single record per CDR3 protein comes from TCRdb applying MiXCR to the reads. The data hold some 300,000 distinct CDR3 sequences, with roughly a tenth observed a single time. The sequenced sample consisted of PBMCs. Receptors originate from a human donor in good health (CMV status not recorded). Some clones in this sample may be carry-over from other donors' samples.

This clonotype was detected a few times. The V and J genes are TRBV3-1 and TRBJ2-6; D gene ambiguous. Deletions cut 4 bases from V and 4 bases from J, with 17 bases between. Germline-derived CDR1 and CDR2 are LGHDT and YNNKEL (reference sequence). The CDR3 length is 17 residues. CDR3 sequence: CASSPGPIPRGANVLTF. CDR3 coding DNA: TGTGCCAGCAGCCCCGGACCCATCCCTCGGGGGGCCAACGTCCTGACTTTC.

This clonotype was recorded at least ten times. The chain uses TRBV12-3 or TRBV12-4 and TRBJ1-6; D is ambiguous. The CDR3 runs 14 residues. The ends were cut back, 2 bases at V and 13 bases at J, with 15 bases in the middle. The CDR3 is CASSLTLATAPLHF. CDR3 in DNA: TGTGCCAGCAGTTTAACTCTGGCGACCGCCCCCCTCCACTTT.

This clonotype was seen at least ten times. The V gene is TRBV6-2 or TRBV6-3, the J gene TRBJ2-3; D unresolved. The CDR3 length is 13 residues. The V and J ends lost 5 bases and 4 bases respectively, with 10 bases between them. Germline V gene sequence: CDR1 MNHEY, CDR2 SVGEGT. CDR3 nucleotides: TGTGCCAGCAGTCCACACAAACCAGATACGCAGTATTTT. It specifies CASSPHKPDTQYF.

This clonotype occurred many times. The chain combines TRBV29-1 with TRBJ2-3, with D perhaps given as TRBD1 or TRBD2 (5 bases each). The CDR3 covers 13 residues. The germline V and J ends were trimmed by 3 bases and 0 bases, with 7 bases remaining between them. Per the germline V gene, CDR1 is SQVTM and CDR2 is ANQGSEA. The CDR3 sequence is CSVDWDSTDTQYF. Written as DNA, the CDR3 is TGCAGCGTTGACTGGGACAGCACAGATACGCAGTATTTT.

This clonotype was detected a few times. The chain employs TRBV20-1 and TRBJ2-2; no reliable D call. This CDR3 comprises 13 residues. The germline V and J ends were trimmed by 3 bases and 5 bases, with 10 bases remaining between them. Germline CDR1 reads DFQATT; CDR2 reads SNEGSKA (reference sequence). CDR3 nucleotides: TGCAGTGCTAGTTTGGGATCGACCGGGGAGCTGTTTTTT. Translated: CSASLGSTGELFF.

This clonotype was recorded at least ten times. This chain joins TRBV20-1 and TRBJ1-3, with unresolved D. This CDR3 has 13 amino acids. Deletions cut 3 bases from V and 0 bases from J, with 6 bases between. CDR1 is DFQATT and CDR2 is SNEGSKA in the germline V gene (reference sequence). CDR3 in DNA: TGCAGTGCTAGTCGCAGCTCTGGAAACACCATATATTTT. Protein: CSASRSSGNTIYF.

This clonotype was picked up a small number of times. The V gene is TRBV6-2 or TRBV6-3, the J gene TRBJ2-1; maybe TRBD2 (6 bases). The CDR3 length is 16 residues. CDR1 is MNHEY and CDR2 is SVGEGT in the germline V gene. Trimming took off 7 bases at V and 4 bases at J, with 20 bases between the two ends. In DNA, the CDR3 is TGTGCCAGCATCTCCTTCGGGGCGGGGATATACAATGAGCAGTTCTTC. It translates to CASISFGAGIYNEQFF.

This clonotype was found a few times. V usage is TRBV7-9 and J usage is TRBJ2-3; 9 bases align to TRBD2. Trimming took 5 bases from V and 2 from J; bases not matched to a gene: 5. The CDR3 is made up of 15 amino acids. Germline CDR1 reads SEHNR; CDR2 reads FQNEAQ (reference sequence). Here the CDR3 reads CASSALAGTTDTQYF. The CDR3 region has the DNA TGTGCCAGCAGCGCCCTAGCGGGGACCACAGATACGCAGTATTTT.

This chain joins TRBV12-3 or TRBV12-4 and TRBJ1-2; D is uncertain. The V gene lost 6 bases and the J gene lost 7 bases, with 12 bases spanning the gap. The CDR3 length is 12 residues. The CDR3: CASSGSHAGYTF. DNA for the CDR3: TGTGCCAGCAGCGGCTCCCACGCTGGCTACACCTTC.

This clonotype was seen repeatedly, ten times or more. The gene calls are TRBV27 and TRBJ2-1; D gene uncertain. Trimming left V 4 bases short and J 12 bases short, with 10 bases between. Per germline, CDR1 MNHEY and CDR2 SMNVEV (reference sequence). The CDR3 has 11 amino acids. The CDR3 sequence is CASSSPAWQFF. As DNA, the CDR3 is TGTGCCAGCAGTTCTCCAGCGTGGCAGTTCTTC.